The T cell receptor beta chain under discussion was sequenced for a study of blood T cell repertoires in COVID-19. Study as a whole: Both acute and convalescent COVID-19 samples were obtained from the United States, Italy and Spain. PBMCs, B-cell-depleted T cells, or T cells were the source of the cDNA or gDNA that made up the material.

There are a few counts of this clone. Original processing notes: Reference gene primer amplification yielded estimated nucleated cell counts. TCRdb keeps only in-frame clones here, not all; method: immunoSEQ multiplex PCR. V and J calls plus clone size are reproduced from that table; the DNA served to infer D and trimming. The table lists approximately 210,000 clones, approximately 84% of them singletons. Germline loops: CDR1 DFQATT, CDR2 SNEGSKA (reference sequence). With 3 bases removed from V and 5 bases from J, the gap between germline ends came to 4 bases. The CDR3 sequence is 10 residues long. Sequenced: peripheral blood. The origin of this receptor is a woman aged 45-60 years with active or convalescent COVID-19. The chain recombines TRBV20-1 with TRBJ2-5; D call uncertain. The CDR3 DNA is TGCAGTGCTAGTCATGAGACCCAGTACTTC. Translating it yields CSASHETQYF.